What follows describes a single TCR beta chain. No antigen is known for it. The V end was cut by 1 base, the J end by 7 bases, with 10 bases between. Germline CDR1 reads LNHNV; CDR2 reads YYDKDF (reference sequence). This CDR3 comprises 14 residues. These data originate in a study of radiation and T cells in renal cell carcinoma. Profiling relied on immunoSEQ multiplex PCR, and the TCRdb table lists in-frame clones only, not all of them. The sample includes some 10,000 clones, less than 80% of them seen just once. Study-level results: Compared with controls, irradiated tumors had more, larger dominant CDR3 motifs. Compared with controls, irradiated tumors showed greater TCR clonality.

Treatment defined: treatment-naive control, cytoreductive nephrectomy. The patient's renal cell carcinoma had clear cell pathology. Control tumor donors were a few females and around 11 males, median age roughly 57 years. The sequences come from tumor tissue, collected from a patient whose treatment was nephrectomy without radiotherapy. The sequence derives from a man aged 60 to 69 with renal cell carcinoma. The chain is built from TRBV15 and TRBJ2-2, with D possibly TRBD2 on 5 matching bases. The CDR3 spells CATSRVGGIGELFF. As DNA, the CDR3 is TGTGCCACCAGCAGAGTTGGAGGAATCGGGGAGCTGTTTTTT.